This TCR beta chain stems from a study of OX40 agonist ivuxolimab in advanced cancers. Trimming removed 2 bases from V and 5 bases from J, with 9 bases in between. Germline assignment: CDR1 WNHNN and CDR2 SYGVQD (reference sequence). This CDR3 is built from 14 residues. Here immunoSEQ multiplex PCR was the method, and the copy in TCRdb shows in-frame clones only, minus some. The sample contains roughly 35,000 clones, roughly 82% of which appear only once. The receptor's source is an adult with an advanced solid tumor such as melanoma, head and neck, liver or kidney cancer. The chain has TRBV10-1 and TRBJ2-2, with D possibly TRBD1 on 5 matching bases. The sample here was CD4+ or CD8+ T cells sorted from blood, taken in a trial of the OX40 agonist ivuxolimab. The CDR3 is CASSERRATGELFF. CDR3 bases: TGCGCCAGCAGTGAGCGCAGGGCTACCGGGGAGCTGTTTTTT.